This T cell receptor (beta chain) was recorded in a study of cytomegalovirus exposure and HLA in healthy donors. A multiplex PCR was run with 60 Vbeta primers and 13 Jbeta primers. TCRdb's table, derived via immunoSEQ multiplex PCR, lists solely in-frame clones and lacks some. The table lists about 190,000 clones, about four fifths of them singletons. CDR1 SNHLY and CDR2 FYNNEI come from the germline V gene. The CDR3 is 15 residues long. Trimming removed 6 bases from V and 4 bases from J, with 16 bases in between. The chain links TRBV2 to TRBJ1-3; the D is unclear. Sequenced sample: PBMCs. The receptor's source is a man aged 18 to 30 in good health and CMV-seronegative. Here the CDR3 DNA reads TGTGCCAGCAGGGACTATGAGTTTAGGGGAAACACCATATATTTT. Its translation: CASRDYEFRGNTIYF.